The T cell receptor (beta chain) under discussion was sequenced for a study of T cell changes during pregnancy in multiple sclerosis (dated by TCRdb to between 2018 and 2020). About the full investigation: The study examined how the T cell repertoire changed over the course of pregnancy in women with multiple sclerosis.

Cut back by 6 bases and 1 base, the V and J ends lie 9 bases apart. CDR1 is given as SGHDN and CDR2 as FVKESK, both from the germline V gene. The CDR3 goes from the cysteine to the phenylalanine over 13 residues. Only the CDR3 region is kept as DNA, spanning 39 bases read in frame from base 1. Receptor amplification or capture employed the immunoSEQ multiplex PCR assay. Not all clones reach the TCRdb copy of this immuneACCESS table, which keeps in-frame sequences only. Checked studies attribute under half of the gap to unresolved V genes and leave the rest unexplained. The sample table contains some 45,000 clones; only one count was recorded for about 95% of them. The top ten clonotypes cover approximately 5.6% of the sample. Concerning this clone: It lacks a known antigen. There are no base qualities to consult, and no much larger clone falls within one base.

Recombination joined TRBV14 with TRBJ1-1; the D gene is unclear. This clonotype was sampled from a female donor with multiple sclerosis, enrolled in a pregnancy study. The sample in question was CD8+ T cells from peripheral blood mononuclear cells, obtained in the first trimester of pregnancy. DNA sequence: TGTGCCAGCAGTCAGGCTGGGAACACTGAAGCTTTCTTT. It translates to CASSQAGNTEAFF.